Listed here are 14 T cell receptor beta chains from one sample, sequenced in a study of shared clonotypes between healthy human individuals. Repertoires were generated with immunoSEQ multiplex PCR, while TCRdb's copy carries only in-frame clones and drops some. The table has about 2.4 million clones, around nine tenths seen once. Specimen: naive CD4+ T cells sorted from blood. Subset described: CD45RA+ positively selected. All receptors come from a man aged 18 to 29 in good health.

This chain connects TRBV18 to TRBJ2-7, with 8 bases matching TRBD1. CDR1 is KGHSH, CDR2 LQKENI, per germline. The CDR3 spans 15 residues. The V and J ends lost 6 bases and 6 bases, in that order; junction bases with no gene match: 13. The CDR3 sequence is CASSYGPGQVPEQYF. The CDR3 DNA is TGTGCCAGCTCTTACGGGCCGGGACAGGTCCCCGAGCAGTACTTC.

In its sample, this clone was seen a few times. The chain links TRBV5-8 to TRBJ2-2; D gene ambiguous. The germline V and J ends were trimmed by 2 bases and 7 bases, with 9 bases remaining between them. The CDR3 is 13 amino acids. CDR1 is SGHTS, CDR2 YDEGEE, per germline. The CDR3 DNA sequence: TGTGCCAGCAGCTTATACCAAGGCGGGGAGCTGTTTTTT. This gives the protein CASSLYQGGELFF.

In this sample, this clone turned up once. This chain uses TRBV2 with TRBJ2-3, with 8 bases that match TRBD1. Germline assignment: CDR1 SNHLY and CDR2 FYNNEI. This CDR3 region has 13 residues. The ends lost 8 bases at V and 2 bases at J; junction bases unmatched: 3. The CDR3 reads CASGGQVTDTQYF. The DNA for the CDR3 is TGTGCCAGCGGGGGACAGGTCACAGATACGCAGTATTTT.

This chain uses TRBV5-6 with TRBJ2-3; tentatively, D is TRBD2 (6 bases). Trimming left V 0 bases short and J 0 bases short, with 14 bases between. There are 17 residues in the CDR3. In germline, CDR1 is SGHDT, CDR2 YYEEEE. CDR3 sequence (DNA): TGTGCCAGCAGCTTGGCATGGGACTCCGATAGCACAGATACGCAGTATTTT. Protein: CASSLAWDSDSTDTQYF.

This chain uses TRBV29-1 with TRBJ1-2; 8 bases match TRBD1. The CDR3 sequence is 16 residues long. The V gene end was trimmed by 0 bases and the J gene end by 2 bases; junction bases not matched to a gene: 8. Germline loops: CDR1 SQVTM, CDR2 ANQGSEA. The CDR3 DNA sequence: TGCAGCGTTGAAGATCGCCCGGACAGGGTCAACTATGGCTACACCTTC. This gives the protein CSVEDRPDRVNYGYTF.

J is TRBJ2-7 and V is TRBV27; no reliable D call. The CDR3 has 14 residues. Trimming removed 3 bases from V and 4 bases from J, with 13 bases in between. Germline CDR1 reads MNHEY; CDR2 reads SMNVEV (reference sequence). Here the CDR3 DNA reads TGTGCCAGCAGTTTCTTAGCCGGGCGGTACGAGCAGTACTTC. It codes for CASSFLAGRYEQYF.

V usage is TRBV6-5 and J usage is TRBJ2-1; 10 bases match TRBD2. This CDR3 is 15 amino acids long. V lost 6 bases, J lost 3 bases, and 5 bases stayed unmatched. Germline V lookup: CDR1 MNHEY, CDR2 SVGAGI. The CDR3 loop is CASRGLAGGYNEQFF. The CDR3 DNA sequence: TGTGCCAGCAGGGGCTTAGCGGGAGGCTACAATGAGCAGTTCTTC.

V gene TRBV15 combines with J gene TRBJ1-1; D unresolved. V lost 1 base, J lost 0 bases, and 12 bases lay in between. CDR3 length equals 16 residues. Germline loops: CDR1 LNHNV, CDR2 YYDKDF (reference sequence). The CDR3 here is CATSRAFVDLNTEAFF. CDR3 DNA sequence: TGTGCCACCAGCAGAGCCTTTGTTGACTTGAACACTGAAGCTTTCTTT.

This clone occurred a few times. The chain carries TRBV5-1 and TRBJ1-1, with D possibly TRBD1 on 5 matching bases. This CDR3 has 10 amino acids. From germline, CDR1 is SGHRS and CDR2 YFSETQ. The V end lost 6 bases, the J end lost 8 bases, and 8 bases lay between the germline ends. CDR3 DNA sequence: TGCGCCAGCACGGCAGGGGAAGCTTTCTTT. It translates to CASTAGEAFF.

This chain uses TRBV29-1 with TRBJ2-7; possible D gene TRBD1, 6 bases. This CDR3 contains 14 residues. Per germline, CDR1 SQVTM and CDR2 ANQGSEA. Trimming cost V 7 bases and J 0 bases, with 16 bases left between them. DNA for the CDR3: TGCAGCGGCACGCAGGGGCCCCGCTCCTACGAGCAGTACTTC. This gives the protein CSGTQGPRSYEQYF.

The chain carries TRBV5-6 and TRBJ2-5, with TRBD1 as a possible D gene (6 bases). V was clipped by 3 bases and J by 5 bases, with 14 bases between them. Germline V CDR1 and CDR2: SGHDT, YYEEEE. This CDR3 has 14 amino acids. CDR3 region: CASSWAGVGETQYF. CDR3 bases: TGTGCCAGCAGCTGGGCAGGGGTTGGGGAGACCCAGTACTTC.

The table lists this clone with a count of one. This chain links TRBV21-1 with TRBJ2-1; the table's D call, TRBD2, was not checked against the DNA. TRBV21-1 is tagged as a pseudogene. This CDR3 region has 16 residues. The CDR3 is CASEGRGYPSVNEQFF. In nucleotides, the CDR3 is TGTGCCAGCGAGGGCAGAGGCTATCCGTCGGTCAATGAGCAGTTCTTC.

V usage is TRBV29-1 and J usage is TRBJ2-7; 9 nucleotides agree with TRBD2. The CDR3 sequence is 14 residues long. With 6 bases clipped from V and 0 bases from J, the junction kept 6 bases outside the gene matches. Germline CDR1 reads SQVTM; CDR2 reads ANQGSEA. The CDR3 nucleotides are TGCAGCGTGCTTACTAGCGGGCGCTCCTACGAGCAGTACTTC. It translates to CSVLTSGRSYEQYF.

The genes are TRBV10-2 and TRBJ1-1, with a weak D call TRBD1 (5 bases). The V gene lost 6 bases and the J gene lost 5 bases, with 13 bases spanning the gap. Germline V gives CDR1 WSHSY, CDR2 SAAADI. This CDR3 comprises 13 residues. CDR3 coding DNA: TGCGCCAGCAGCCAGGGTTTGGGAACTGAAGCTTTCTTT. This translates into CASSQGLGTEAFF.